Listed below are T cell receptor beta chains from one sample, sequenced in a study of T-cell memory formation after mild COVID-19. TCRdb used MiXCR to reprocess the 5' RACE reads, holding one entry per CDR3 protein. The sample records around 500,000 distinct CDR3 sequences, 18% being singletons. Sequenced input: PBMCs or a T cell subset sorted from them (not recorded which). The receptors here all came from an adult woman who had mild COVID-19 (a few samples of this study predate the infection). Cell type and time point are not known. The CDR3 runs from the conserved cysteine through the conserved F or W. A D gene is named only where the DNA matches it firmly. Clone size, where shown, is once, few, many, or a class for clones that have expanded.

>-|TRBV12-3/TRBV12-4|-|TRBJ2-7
TGTGCCAGCAGTGGACAGAAGATCGGGCAGTACTTC
CASSGQKIGQYF
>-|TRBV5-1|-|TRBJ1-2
TGCGCCAGCAGCGACGAGCGTCACAGCTATGGCTACACCTTC
CASSDERHSYGYTF
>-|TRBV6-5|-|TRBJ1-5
TGTGCCAGCAGAGGACCAGGGGACAATCAGCCCCAGCATTTT
CASRGPGDNQPQHF
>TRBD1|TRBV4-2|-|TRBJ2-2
TGTGCCAGCAGCCCCAGTCCTCCGACAGGGGCCACCGGGGAGCTGTTTTTT
CASSPSPPTGATGELFF
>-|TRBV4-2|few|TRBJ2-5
TGTGCCAGCAGCCCCCGCGGGGAGGCGGGATGGGAAGAGACCCAGTACTTC
CASSPRGEAGWEETQYF
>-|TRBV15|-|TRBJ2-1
TGTGCCACCAGCTCCGAGGTACCGACGGAGCAGTTCTTC
CATSSEVPTEQFF
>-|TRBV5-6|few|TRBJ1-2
TGTGCCAGCAGTCCGGGTGGTTATTATGGCTACACCTTC
CASSPGGYYGYTF
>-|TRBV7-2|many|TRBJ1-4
TGTGCCAGCAGCCCCGCCGGGACCTCCAATGAAAAACTGTTTTTT
CASSPAGTSNEKLFF
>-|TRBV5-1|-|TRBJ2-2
TGCGCCAGCAGCCCTACAGGGATAAGCACCGGGGAGCTGTTTTTT
CASSPTGISTGELFF
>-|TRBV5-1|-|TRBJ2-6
TGCGCCAGCAGCTTAACTACCGGGAATGCCAACGTCCTGACTTTC
CASSLTTGNANVLTF
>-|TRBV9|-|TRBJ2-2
TGTGCCAGCGGACAGTCAATCAACACCGGGGAGCTGTTTTTT
CASGQSINTGELFF
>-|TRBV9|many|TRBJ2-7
TGTGCCAGCAGCGTATCGGGGGGCAGCTACGAGCAGTACTTC
CASSVSGGSYEQYF
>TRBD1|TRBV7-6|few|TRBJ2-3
TGTGCCAGCAGAAGGGGGCGGGCAAGCACAGATACGCAGTATTTT
CASRRGRASTDTQYF
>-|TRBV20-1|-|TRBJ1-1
TGCAGTGCTAGACGAGATGAAGCTGAAGCTTTCTTT
CSARRDEAEAFF
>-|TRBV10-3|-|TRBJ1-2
TGTGCCATCAGCGGGGACCGTGGATATGGCTACACCTTC
CAISGDRGYGYTF
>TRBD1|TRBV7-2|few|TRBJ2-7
TGTGCCAGCAGCTTATTCGGGACAGGGGTCCTCGGGGGAGGGGTTGACTACGAGCAGTACTTC
CASSLFGTGVLGGGVDYEQYF
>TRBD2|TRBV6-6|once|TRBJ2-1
TGTGCCAGCAGTTCTATCACTAGCGGGCGGGATGAGCAGTTCTTC
CASSSITSGRDEQFF
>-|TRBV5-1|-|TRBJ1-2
TGCGCCAGCAGACCTTTCCCGGGGGACTATGGCTACACCTTC
CASRPFPGDYGYTF
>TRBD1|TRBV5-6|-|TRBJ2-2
TGTGCCAGCAGCTTCGTTCAGGGGGCGACCGGGGAGCTGTTTTTT
CASSFVQGATGELFF
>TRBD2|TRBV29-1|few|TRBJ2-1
TGCAGCGTCGGAAGGGGGCTAGCGGGAGACCTTAATGAGCAGTTCTTC
CSVGRGLAGDLNEQFF
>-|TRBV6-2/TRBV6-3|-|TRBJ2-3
TGTGCCAGCAGTTACGGTGTGGGGGCAGCAGATACGCAGTATTTT
CASSYGVGAADTQYF
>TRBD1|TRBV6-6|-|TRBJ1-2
TGTGCCAGCAGTTACCCCGGACAGGAAGACACCTTC
CASSYPGQEDTF